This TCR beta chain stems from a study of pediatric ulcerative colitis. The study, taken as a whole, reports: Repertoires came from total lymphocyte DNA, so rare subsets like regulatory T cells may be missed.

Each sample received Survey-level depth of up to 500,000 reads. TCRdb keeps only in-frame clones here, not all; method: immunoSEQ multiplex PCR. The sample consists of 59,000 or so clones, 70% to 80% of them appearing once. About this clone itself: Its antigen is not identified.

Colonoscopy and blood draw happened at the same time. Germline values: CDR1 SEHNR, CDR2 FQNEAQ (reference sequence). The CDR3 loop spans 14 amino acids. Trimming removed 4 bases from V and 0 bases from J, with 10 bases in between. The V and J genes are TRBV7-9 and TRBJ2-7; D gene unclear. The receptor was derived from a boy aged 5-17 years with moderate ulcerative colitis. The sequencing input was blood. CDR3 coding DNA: TGTGCCAGCAGCTCGACGGAAATCTCCTACGAGCAGTACTTC. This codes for CASSSTEISYEQYF. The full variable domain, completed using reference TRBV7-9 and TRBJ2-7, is DTGVSQNPRHKITKRGQNVTFRCDPISEHNRLYWYRQTLGQGPEFLTYFQNEAQLEKSRLLSDRFSAERPKGSFSTLEIQRTEQGDSAMYLCASSSTEISYEQYFGPGTRLTVT.